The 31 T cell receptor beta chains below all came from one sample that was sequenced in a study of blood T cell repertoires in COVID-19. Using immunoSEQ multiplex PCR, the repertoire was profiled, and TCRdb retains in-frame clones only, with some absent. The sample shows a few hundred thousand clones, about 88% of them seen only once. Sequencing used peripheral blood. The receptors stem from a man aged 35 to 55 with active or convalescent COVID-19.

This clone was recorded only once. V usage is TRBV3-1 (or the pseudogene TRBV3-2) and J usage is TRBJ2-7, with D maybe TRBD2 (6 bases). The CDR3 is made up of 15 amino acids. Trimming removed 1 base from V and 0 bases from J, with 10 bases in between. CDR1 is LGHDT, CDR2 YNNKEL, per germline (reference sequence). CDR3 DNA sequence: TGTGCCAGCAGCCAAGTTGGCGGGAACTCCTACGAGCAGTACTTC. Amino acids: CASSQVGGNSYEQYF.

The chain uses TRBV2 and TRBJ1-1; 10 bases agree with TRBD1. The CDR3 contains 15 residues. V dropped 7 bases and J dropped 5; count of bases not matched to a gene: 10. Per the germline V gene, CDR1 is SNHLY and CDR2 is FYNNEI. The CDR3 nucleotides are TGTGCCAGCACTCCCGACAGGGGGCGAGGGACTGAAGCTTTCTTT. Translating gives CASTPDRGRGTEAFF.

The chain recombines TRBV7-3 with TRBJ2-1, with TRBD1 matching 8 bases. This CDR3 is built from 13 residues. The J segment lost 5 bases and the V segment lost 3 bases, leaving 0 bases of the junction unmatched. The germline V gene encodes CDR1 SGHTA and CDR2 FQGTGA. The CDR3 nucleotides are TGTGCCAGCAGCTTGGACAGGGACAATGAGCAGTTCTTC. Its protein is CASSLDRDNEQFF.

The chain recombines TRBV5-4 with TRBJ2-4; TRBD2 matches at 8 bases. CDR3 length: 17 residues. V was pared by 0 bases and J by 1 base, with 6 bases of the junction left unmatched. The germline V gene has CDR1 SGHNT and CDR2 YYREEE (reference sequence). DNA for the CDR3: TGTGCCAGCAGCTTGGGTGAGCGGGAGAAGGCCAAAAACATTCAGTACTTC. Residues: CASSLGEREKAKNIQYF.

CDR3 residues: CASSPVEVNSYEQYF. The CDR3 region has the DNA TGTGCCAGCAGCCCGGTGGAGGTAAACTCCTACGAGCAGTACTTC. The chain is built from TRBV7-8 and TRBJ2-7, with D tentatively TRBD2 (5 bases). The V and J ends lost 5 bases and 0 bases respectively, with 14 bases between them. The length of the CDR3 is 15 residues. The V gene's germline CDR1 is SGHVS and CDR2 FQNEAQ.

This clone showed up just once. The CDR3, as DNA: TGTGCCAGCTCTAGAGCGGCTCGCTACGAGCAGTACTTC. Residues: CASSRAARYEQYF. The chain is built from TRBV7-9 and TRBJ2-7; weak D call: TRBD2 (5 bases). This CDR3 region has 13 residues. V was cut by 8 bases and J by 3 bases, with 14 bases left in between. Germline V lookup: CDR1 SEHNR, CDR2 FQNEAQ (reference sequence).

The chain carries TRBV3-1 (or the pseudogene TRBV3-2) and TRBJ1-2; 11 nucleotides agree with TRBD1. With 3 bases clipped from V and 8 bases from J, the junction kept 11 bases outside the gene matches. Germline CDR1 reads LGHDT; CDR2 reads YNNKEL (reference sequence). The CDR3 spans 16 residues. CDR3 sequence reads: CASSHRTGGWLWGYTF. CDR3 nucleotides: TGTGCCAGCAGCCACCGGACAGGGGGCTGGCTTTGGGGCTACACCTTC.

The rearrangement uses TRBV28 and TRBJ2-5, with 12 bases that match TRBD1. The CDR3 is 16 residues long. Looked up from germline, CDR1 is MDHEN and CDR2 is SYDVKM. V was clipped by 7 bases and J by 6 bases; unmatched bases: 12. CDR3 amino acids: CASTPVGQGAKKTQYF. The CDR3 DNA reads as TGTGCCAGCACCCCCGTGGGACAGGGGGCGAAAAAGACCCAGTACTTC.

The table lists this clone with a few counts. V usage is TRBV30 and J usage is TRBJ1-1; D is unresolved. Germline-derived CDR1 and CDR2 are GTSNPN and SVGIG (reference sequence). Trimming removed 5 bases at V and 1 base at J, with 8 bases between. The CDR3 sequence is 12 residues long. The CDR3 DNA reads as TGTGCCTGGGGCAGAAGGAACACTGAAGCTTTCTTT. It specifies CAWGRRNTEAFF.

In DNA form, the CDR3 reads TGTGCCTGGATCGGACAGGGGATCTATAATTCACCCCTCCACTTT. It encodes CAWIGQGIYNSPLHF. V usage is TRBV30 and J usage is TRBJ1-6; 9 bases agree with TRBD1. V dropped 4 bases and J dropped 3; count of bases not matched to a gene: 4. Germline-derived CDR1 and CDR2 are GTSNPN and SVGIG (reference sequence). The CDR3 totals 15 residues.

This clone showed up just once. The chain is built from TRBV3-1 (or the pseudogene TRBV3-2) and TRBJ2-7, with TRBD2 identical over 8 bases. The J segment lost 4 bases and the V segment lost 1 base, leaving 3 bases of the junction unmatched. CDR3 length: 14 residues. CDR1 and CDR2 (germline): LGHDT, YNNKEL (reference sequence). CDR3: CASSQGAGGYEQYF. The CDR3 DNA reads TGTGCCAGCAGCCAAGGGGCGGGGGGATACGAGCAGTACTTC.

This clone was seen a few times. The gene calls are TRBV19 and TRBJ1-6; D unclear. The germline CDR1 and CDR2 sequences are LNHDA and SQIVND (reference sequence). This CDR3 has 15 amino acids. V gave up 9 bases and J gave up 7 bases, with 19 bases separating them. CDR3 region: CASTEKGGRNSPLHF. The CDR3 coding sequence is TGTGCCAGCACCGAGAAGGGAGGAAGGAATTCACCCCTCCACTTT. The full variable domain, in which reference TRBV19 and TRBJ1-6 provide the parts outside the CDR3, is DGGITQSPKYLFRKEGQNVTLSCEQNLNHDAMYWYRQDPGQGLRLIYYSQIVNDFQKGDIAEGYSVSREKKESFPLTVTSAQKNPTAFYLCASTEKGGRNSPLHFGNGTRLTVT.

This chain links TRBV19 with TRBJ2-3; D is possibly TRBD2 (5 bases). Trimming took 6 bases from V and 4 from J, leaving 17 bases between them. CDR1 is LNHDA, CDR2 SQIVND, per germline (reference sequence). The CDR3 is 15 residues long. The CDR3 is CASRGSVGYPDTQYF. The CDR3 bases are TGTGCCAGTAGGGGTAGCGTAGGGTATCCAGATACGCAGTATTTT.

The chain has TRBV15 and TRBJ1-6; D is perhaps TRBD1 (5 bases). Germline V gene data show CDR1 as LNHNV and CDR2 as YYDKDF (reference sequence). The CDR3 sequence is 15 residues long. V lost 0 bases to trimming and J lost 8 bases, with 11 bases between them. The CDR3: CATSREGQRYSPLHF. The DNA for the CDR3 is TGTGCCACCAGCAGAGAGGGGCAGCGTTATTCACCCCTCCACTTT.

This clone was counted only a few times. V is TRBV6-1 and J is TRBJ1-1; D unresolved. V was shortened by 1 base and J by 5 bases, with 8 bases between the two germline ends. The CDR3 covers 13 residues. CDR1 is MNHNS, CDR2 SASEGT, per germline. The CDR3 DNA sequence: TGTGCCAGCAGTGAAGTCGGAGGGACTGAAGCTTTCTTT. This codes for CASSEVGGTEAFF.

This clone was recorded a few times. CDR3 sequence: CASGSGRGSYNEQFF. The CDR3 DNA reads TGTGCCAGCGGTAGCGGGAGGGGGTCCTACAATGAGCAGTTCTTC. The genes are TRBV25-1 and TRBJ2-1, with 11 bases matching TRBD2. The length of the CDR3 is 15 residues. Germline CDR1 and CDR2: MGHDK and SYGVNS. V shed 8 bases, J shed 1 base, and the junction held 4 bases outside the gene matches.

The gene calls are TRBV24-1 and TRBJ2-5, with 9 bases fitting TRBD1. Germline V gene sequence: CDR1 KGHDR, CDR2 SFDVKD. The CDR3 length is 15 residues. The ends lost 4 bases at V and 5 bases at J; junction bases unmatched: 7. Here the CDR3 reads CATSDPRDRVETQYF. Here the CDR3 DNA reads TGTGCCACCAGTGACCCCCGGGACAGGGTTGAGACCCAGTACTTC.

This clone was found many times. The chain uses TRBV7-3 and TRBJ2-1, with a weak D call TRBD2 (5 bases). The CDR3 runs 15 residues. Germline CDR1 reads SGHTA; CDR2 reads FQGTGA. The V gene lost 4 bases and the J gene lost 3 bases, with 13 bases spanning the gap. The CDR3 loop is CASSSLASGYNEQFF. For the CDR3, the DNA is TGTGCCAGCAGCTCCTTGGCCAGCGGCTACAATGAGCAGTTCTTC. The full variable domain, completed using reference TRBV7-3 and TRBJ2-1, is GAGVSQTPSNKVTEKGKYVELRCDPISGHTALYWYRQSLGQGPEFLIYFQGTGAADDSGLPNDRFFAVRPEGSVSTLKIQRTERGDSAVYLCASSSLASGYNEQFFGPGTRLTVL.

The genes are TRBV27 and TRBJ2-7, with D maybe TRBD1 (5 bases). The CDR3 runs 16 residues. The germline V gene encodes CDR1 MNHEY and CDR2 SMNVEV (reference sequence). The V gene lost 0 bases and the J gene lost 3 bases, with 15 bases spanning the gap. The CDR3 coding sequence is TGTGCCAGCAGTTTATCAAGGGGATCTTTAGGCTACGAGCAGTACTTC. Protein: CASSLSRGSLGYEQYF.

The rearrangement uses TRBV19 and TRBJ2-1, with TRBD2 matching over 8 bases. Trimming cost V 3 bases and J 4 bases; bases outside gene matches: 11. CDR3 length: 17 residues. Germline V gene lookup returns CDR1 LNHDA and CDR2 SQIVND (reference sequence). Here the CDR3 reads CASSMGIRAGAYNEQFF. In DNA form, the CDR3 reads TGTGCCAGTAGTATGGGTATAAGAGCGGGAGCTTACAATGAGCAGTTCTTC.

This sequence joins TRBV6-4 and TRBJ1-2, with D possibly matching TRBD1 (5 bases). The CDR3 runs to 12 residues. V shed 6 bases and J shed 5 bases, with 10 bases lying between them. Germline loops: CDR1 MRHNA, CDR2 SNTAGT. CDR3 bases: TGTGCCAGCAGGGACACTTCATATGGCTACACCTTC. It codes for CASRDTSYGYTF.

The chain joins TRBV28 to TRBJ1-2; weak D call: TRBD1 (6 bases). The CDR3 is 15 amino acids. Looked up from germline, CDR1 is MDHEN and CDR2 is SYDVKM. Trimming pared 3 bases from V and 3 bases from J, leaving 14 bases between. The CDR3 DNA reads TGTGCCAGCAGTTTCCCGACAGGTACTTACTATGGCTACACCTTC. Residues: CASSFPTGTYYGYTF.

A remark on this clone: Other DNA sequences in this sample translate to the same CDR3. The CDR3 here is CASSQDPSSYNEQFF. The CDR3 DNA reads as TGCGCCAGCAGCCAAGATCCCTCCTCCTACAATGAGCAGTTCTTC. The chain joins TRBV4-1 to TRBJ2-1; D is undetermined. This CDR3 has 15 residues. Trimming stripped 0 bases from V and 0 bases from J, with 6 bases between. CDR1 is MGHRA, CDR2 YSYEKL, per germline.

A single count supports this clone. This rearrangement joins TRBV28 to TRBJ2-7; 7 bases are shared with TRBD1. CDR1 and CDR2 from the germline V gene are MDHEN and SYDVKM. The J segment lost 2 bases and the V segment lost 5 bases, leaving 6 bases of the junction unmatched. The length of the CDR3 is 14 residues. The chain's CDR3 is CASSLRTGPYEQYF. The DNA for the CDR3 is TGTGCCAGCAGTCTTCGGACAGGACCCTACGAGCAGTACTTC.

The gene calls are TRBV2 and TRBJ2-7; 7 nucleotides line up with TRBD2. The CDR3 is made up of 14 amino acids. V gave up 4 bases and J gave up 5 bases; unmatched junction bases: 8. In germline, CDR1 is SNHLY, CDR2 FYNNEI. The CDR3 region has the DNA TGTGCCAGCAGTGGAGCGGGACTGTCACACGAGCAGTACTTC. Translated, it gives CASSGAGLSHEQYF.

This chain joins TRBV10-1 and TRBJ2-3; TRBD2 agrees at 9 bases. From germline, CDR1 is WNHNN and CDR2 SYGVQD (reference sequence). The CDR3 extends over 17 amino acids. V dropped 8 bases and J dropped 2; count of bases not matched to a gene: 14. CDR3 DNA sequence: TGCGCCAGCTCCCTGGGGCGGCTAGCGGGGACCACAGATACGCAGTATTTT. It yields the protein CASSLGRLAGTTDTQYF.

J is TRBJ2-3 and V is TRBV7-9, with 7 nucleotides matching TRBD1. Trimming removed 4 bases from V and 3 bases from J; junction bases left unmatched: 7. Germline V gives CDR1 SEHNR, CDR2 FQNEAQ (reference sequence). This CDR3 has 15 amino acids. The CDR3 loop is CASSWETGFTDTQYF. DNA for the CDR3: TGTGCCAGCAGCTGGGAGACAGGGTTTACAGATACGCAGTATTTT. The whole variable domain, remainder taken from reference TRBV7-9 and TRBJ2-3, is DTGVSQNPRHKITKRGQNVTFRCDPISEHNRLYWYRQTLGQGPEFLTYFQNEAQLEKSRLLSDRFSAERPKGSFSTLEIQRTEQGDSAMYLCASSWETGFTDTQYFGPGTRLTVL.

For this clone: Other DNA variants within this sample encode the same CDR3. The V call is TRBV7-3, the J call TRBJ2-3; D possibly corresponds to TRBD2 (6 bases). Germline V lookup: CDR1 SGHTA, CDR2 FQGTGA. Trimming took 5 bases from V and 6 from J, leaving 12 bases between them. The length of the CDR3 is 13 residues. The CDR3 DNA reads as TGTGCCAGCAGCCCGCCTGGGACTGATACGCAGTATTTT. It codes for CASSPPGTDTQYF.

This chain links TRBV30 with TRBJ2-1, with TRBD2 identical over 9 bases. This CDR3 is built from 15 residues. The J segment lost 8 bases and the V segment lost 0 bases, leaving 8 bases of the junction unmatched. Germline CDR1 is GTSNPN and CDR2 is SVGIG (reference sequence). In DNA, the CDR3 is TGTGCCTGGAGTGTCGGCGGGAGGGTCGGAGATGAGCAGTTCTTC. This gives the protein CAWSVGGRVGDEQFF. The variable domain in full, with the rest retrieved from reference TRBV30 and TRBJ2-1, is SQTIHQWPATLVQPVGSPLSLECTVEGTSNPNLYWYRQAAGRGLQLLFYSVGIGQISSEVPQNLSASRPQDRQFILSSKKLLLSDSGFYLCAWSVGGRVGDEQFFGPGTRLTVL.

CDR3 DNA: TGTGCCAGCAGCTTGTTCGGGGGTAATGAGCAGTTCTTC. Translation gives CASSLFGGNEQFF. The chain links TRBV7-9 to TRBJ2-1, with D perhaps TRBD2 (6 bases). Trimming took off 3 bases at V and 7 bases at J, with 10 bases between the two ends. In germline, CDR1 is SEHNR, CDR2 FQNEAQ (reference sequence). The CDR3 spans 13 residues.

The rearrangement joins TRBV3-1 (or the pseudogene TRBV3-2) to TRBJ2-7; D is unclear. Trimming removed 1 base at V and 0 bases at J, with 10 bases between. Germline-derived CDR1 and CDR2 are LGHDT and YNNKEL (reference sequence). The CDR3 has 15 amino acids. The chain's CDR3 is CASSQGLSSSYEQYF. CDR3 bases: TGTGCCAGCAGCCAAGGACTCTCGAGCTCCTACGAGCAGTACTTC.